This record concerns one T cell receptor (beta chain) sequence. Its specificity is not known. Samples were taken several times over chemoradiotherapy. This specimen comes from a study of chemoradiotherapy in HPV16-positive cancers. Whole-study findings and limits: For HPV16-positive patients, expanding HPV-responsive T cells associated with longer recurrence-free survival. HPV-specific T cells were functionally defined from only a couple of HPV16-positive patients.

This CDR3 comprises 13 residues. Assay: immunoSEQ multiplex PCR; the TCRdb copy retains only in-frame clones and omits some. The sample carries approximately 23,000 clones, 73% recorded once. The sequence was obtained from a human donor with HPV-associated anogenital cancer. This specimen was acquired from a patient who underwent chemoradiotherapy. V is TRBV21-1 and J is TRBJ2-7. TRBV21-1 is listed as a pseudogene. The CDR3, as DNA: TGTGCCAGCAGCACTGAAGGAACCTACGAGCAGTACTTC. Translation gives CASSTEGTYEQYF.